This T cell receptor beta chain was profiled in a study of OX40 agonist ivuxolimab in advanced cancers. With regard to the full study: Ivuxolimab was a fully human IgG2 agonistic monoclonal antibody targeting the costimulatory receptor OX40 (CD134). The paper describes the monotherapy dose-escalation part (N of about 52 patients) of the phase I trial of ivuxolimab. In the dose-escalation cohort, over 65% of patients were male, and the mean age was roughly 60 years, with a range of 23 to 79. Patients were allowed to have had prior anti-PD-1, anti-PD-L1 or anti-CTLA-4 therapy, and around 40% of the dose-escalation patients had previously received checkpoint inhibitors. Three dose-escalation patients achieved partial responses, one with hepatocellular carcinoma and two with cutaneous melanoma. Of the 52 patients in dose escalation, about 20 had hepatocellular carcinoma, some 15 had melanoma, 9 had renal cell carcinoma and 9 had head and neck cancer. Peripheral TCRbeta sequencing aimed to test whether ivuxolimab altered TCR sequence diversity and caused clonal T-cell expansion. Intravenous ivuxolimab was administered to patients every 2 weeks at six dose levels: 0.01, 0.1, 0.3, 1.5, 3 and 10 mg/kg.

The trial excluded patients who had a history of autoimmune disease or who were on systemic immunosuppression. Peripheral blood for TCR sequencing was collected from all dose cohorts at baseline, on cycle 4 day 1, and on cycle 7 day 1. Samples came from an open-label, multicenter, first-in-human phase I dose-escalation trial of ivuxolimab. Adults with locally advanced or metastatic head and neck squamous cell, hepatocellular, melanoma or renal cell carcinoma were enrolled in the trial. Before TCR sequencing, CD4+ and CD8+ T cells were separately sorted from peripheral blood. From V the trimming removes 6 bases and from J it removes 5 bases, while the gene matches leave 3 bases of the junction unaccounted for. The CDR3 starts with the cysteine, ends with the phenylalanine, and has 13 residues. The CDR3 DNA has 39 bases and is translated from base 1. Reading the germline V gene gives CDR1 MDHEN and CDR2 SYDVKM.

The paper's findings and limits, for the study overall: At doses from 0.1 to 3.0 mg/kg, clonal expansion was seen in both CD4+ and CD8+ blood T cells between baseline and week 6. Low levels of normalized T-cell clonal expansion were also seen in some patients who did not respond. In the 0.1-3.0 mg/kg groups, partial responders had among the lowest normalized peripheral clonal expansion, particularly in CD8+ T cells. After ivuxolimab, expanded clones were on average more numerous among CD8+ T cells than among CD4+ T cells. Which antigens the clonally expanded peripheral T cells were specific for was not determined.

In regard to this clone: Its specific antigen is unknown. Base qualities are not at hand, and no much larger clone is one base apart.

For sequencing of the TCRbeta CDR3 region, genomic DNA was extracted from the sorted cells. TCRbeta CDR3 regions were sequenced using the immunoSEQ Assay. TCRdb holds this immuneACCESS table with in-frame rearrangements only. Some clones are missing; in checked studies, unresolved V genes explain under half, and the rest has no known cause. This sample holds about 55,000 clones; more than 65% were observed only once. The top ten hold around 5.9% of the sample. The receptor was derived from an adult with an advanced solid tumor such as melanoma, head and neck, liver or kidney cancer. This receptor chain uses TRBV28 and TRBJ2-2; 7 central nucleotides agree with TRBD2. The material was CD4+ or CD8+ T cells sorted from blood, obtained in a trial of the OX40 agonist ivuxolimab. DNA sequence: TGTGCCAGCAGGCGGGAGCCGACCGGGGAGCTGTTTTTT. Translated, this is CASRREPTGELFF. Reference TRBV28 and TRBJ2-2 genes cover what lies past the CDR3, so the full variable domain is DVKVTQSSRYLVKRTGEKVFLECVQDMDHENMFWYRQDPGLGLRLIYFSYDVKMKEKGDIPEGYSVSREKKERFSLILESASTNQTSMYLCASRREPTGELFFGEGSRLTVL.